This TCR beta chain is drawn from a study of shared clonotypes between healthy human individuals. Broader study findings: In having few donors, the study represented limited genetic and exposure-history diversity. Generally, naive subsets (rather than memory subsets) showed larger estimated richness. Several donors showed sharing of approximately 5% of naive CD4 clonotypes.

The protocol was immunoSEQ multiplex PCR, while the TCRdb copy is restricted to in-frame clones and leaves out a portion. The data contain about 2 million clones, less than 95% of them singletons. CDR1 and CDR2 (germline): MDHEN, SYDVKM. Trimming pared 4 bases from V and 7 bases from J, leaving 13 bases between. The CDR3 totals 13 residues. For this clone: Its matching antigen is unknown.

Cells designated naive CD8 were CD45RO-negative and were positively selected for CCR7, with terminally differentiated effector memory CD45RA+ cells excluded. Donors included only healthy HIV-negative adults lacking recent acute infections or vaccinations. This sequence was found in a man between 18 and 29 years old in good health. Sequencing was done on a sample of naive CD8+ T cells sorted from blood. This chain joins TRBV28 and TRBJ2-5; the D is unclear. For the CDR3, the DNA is TGTGCCAGCAGTTCGCTCCTAGTGGCGACCCAGTACTTC. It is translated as CASSSLLVATQYF.